This TCR beta chain was documented in a study of T cells after yellow fever vaccination. Study-wide points: In post-booster samples, most primary-vaccination clones reappeared (approximately 97% CD4, roughly 88% CD8).

The germline CDR1 and CDR2 sequences are SGHDT and YYEEEE. V was cut by 2 bases and J by 0 bases, with 9 bases left in between. This CDR3 region has 15 residues. TCRdb re-called the 5' RACE reads through MiXCR, storing one row per CDR3 protein. The sample holds around 310,000 distinct CDR3 sequences, about 4.5% seen once. This clonotype was seen many times. The antigen is undetermined. The chain joins TRBV5-6 to TRBJ2-4; no reliable D call. The TCR was taken from a man aged 18-30 years who received the YFV17D yellow fever vaccine. The sample consisted of PBMCs, taken 15 days after the yellow fever booster vaccination. In DNA form, the CDR3 reads TGTGCCAGCAGCTTCGGCAGTTTAGCCAAAAACATTCAGTACTTC. Translation gives CASSFGSLAKNIQYF.